Listed here are 29 T cell receptor beta chains from one sample, sequenced in a study of T cells after yellow fever vaccination. TCRdb analysed the 5' RACE reads with MiXCR anew, one entry per CDR3 protein. The sample has approximately 120,000 distinct CDR3 sequences; around 7.4% are singletons. The sample was CD4+ T cells sorted from PBMCs, taken 9 to 11 days after the first yellow fever vaccination. These receptors came from a man younger than 35 who received the YFV17D yellow fever vaccine.

This clonotype was observed at least ten times. This sequence joins TRBV3-1 and TRBJ2-3; 8 bases map to TRBD2. Germline V CDR1 and CDR2: LGHDT, YNNKEL (reference sequence). Trimming cost V 4 bases and J 5 bases; bases outside gene matches: 8. This CDR3 has 15 amino acids. The CDR3 here is CASSPRAGVGDTQYF. The CDR3 DNA reads TGTGCCAGCAGCCCGAGAGCGGGGGTGGGAGATACGCAGTATTTT.

Only a few counts were recorded for this clonotype. J is TRBJ2-5 and V is TRBV7-8, with D tentatively TRBD1 or TRBD2 (7 bases each). V lost 2 bases and J 7 bases, leaving 20 bases between the germline ends. This CDR3 region has 16 residues. CDR1 is SGHVS and CDR2 is FQNEAQ in the germline V gene. In DNA form, the CDR3 reads TGTGCCAGCAGCTTACAGGGGGGGTGGGCAGACGGGACCCAGTACTTC. Translation gives CASSLQGGWADGTQYF. The variable domain in full, completed from reference TRBV7-8 and TRBJ2-5, reads GAGVSQSPRYKVAKRGQDVALRCDPISGHVSLFWYQQALGQGPEFLTYFQNEAQLDKSGLPSDRFFAERPEGSVSTLKIQRTQQEDSAVYLCASSLQGGWADGTQYFGPGTRLLVL.

This clonotype was seen repeatedly, ten times or more. This chain joins TRBV21-1 and TRBJ2-5. TRBV21-1 is assigned pseudogene status. The length of the CDR3 is 9 residues. CDR3 protein: CASDETQYF. CDR3 sequence (DNA): TGTGCCAGCGACGAGACCCAGTACTTC.

There are many counts of this clonotype. The chain has TRBV19 and TRBJ2-2; possibly TRBD1 for D (5 bases). Looked up from germline, CDR1 is LNHDA and CDR2 is SQIVND (reference sequence). There are 20 residues in the CDR3. V was pared by 5 bases and J by 2 bases, with 27 bases between. The chain's CDR3 is CASSPPLGLGLRGNTGELFF. DNA of the CDR3: TGTGCCAGTAGTCCCCCTCTGGGCCTAGGCCTAAGGGGTAACACCGGGGAGCTGTTTTTT.

The sample holds many counts of this clonotype. The chain uses TRBV5-6 and TRBJ2-7; a possible D gene is TRBD2 (6 bases). CDR3 length equals 15 residues. CDR1 is SGHDT and CDR2 is YYEEEE in the germline V gene. Trimming removed 0 bases from V and 13 bases from J, with 23 bases in between. DNA for the CDR3: TGTGCCAGCAGCTTGGCAGTCGGGGGAACACCTCCTCGTTACGTC. Protein: CASSLAVGGTPPRYV.

This clonotype was counted many times. The genes are TRBV9 and TRBJ2-2; the D call may be TRBD1 or TRBD2 (5 bases each). Looked up from germline, CDR1 is SGDLS and CDR2 is YYNGEE. V lost 4 bases to trimming and J lost 2 bases, with 15 bases between them. CDR3 size: 16 residues. The CDR3 loop is CASSLYWDPNTGELFF. CDR3 nucleotide sequence: TGTGCCAGCAGCCTCTATTGGGACCCAAACACCGGGGAGCTGTTTTTT.

At least ten counts were recorded for this clonotype. J is TRBJ1-2 and V is TRBV6-5; D is possibly TRBD1 (5 bases). Looked up from germline, CDR1 is MNHEY and CDR2 is SVGAGI. The CDR3 runs 14 residues. V lost 6 bases, J lost 8 bases, and 19 bases lay in between. CDR3 loop: CASSRNPVGGGYTF. Here the CDR3 DNA reads TGTGCCAGCAGCCGCAATCCTGTGGGGGGGGGCTACACCTTC.

This clonotype has ten or more counts. V usage is TRBV2 and J usage is TRBJ1-1; no clear D. V lost 6 bases to trimming and J lost 0 bases, with 11 bases between them. This CDR3 contains 14 residues. CDR1 SNHLY and CDR2 FYNNEI come from the germline V gene. The CDR3 protein is CASRLGNMNTEAFF. For the CDR3, the DNA is TGTGCCAGCAGACTCGGCAACATGAACACTGAAGCTTTCTTT.

This clonotype occurred many times. The CDR3 coding sequence is TGCGCCAGCAGCGCCCGACAGGGGGAGGCCTACGAGCAGTACTTC. As protein: CASSARQGEAYEQYF. This chain joins TRBV5-1 and TRBJ2-7, with TRBD1 matching over 9 bases. The V segment lost 4 bases and the J segment 2 bases; nucleotides outside the gene matches: 7. Germline CDR1 is SGHRS and CDR2 is YFSETQ. This CDR3 spans 15 amino acids.

This clonotype was counted ten times or more. The chain links TRBV7-2 to TRBJ1-4; maybe TRBD1 (6 bases). Trimming left V 1 base short and J 14 bases short, with 14 bases between. The germline gives CDR1 SGHTA, CDR2 FQGNSA. This CDR3 has 13 residues. The CDR3 loop is CASSLGIRDILFF. CDR3 nucleotides: TGTGCCAGCAGCTTAGGAATCCGGGACATCCTGTTTTTT.

The sample holds many counts of this clonotype. CDR3 DNA sequence: TGTGCCAGCAGCTTAGCGTCGGCAGGGGGGTTCACTGAAGCTTTCTTT. Translated: CASSLASAGGFTEAFF. V usage is TRBV7-2 and J usage is TRBJ1-1, with 7 positions matching TRBD1. The V gene's germline CDR1 is SGHTA and CDR2 FQGNSA. This CDR3 spans 16 amino acids. After removal of 0 bases from V and 4 bases from J, the junction contained 8 bases not matched to a gene.

This clonotype was seen at least ten times. V gene TRBV28 combines with J gene TRBJ2-4, with TRBD2 as a possible D gene (5 bases). CDR1 and CDR2 (germline): MDHEN, SYDVKM. Trimming took off 7 bases at V and 0 bases at J, with 16 bases between the two ends. The CDR3 is 16 amino acids. The DNA of the CDR3 is TGTGCCAGCACCCAGACGGGGATACTAGCCAAAAACATTCAGTACTTC. Residues: CASTQTGILAKNIQYF.

This clonotype was recorded at least ten times. The V gene is TRBV10-3, the J gene TRBJ1-6; no clear D gene. V was clipped by 0 bases and J by 7 bases, with 10 bases between them. The V gene's germline CDR1 is ENHRY and CDR2 SYGVKD. This CDR3 is 15 amino acids long. CDR3 sequence reads: CAISESGPPNSPLHF. CDR3 in DNA: TGTGCCATCAGTGAGTCCGGGCCTCCGAATTCACCCCTCCACTTT.

Many counts were recorded for this clonotype. The chain employs TRBV5-1 and TRBJ1-2; 7 bases fit TRBD1. Losses at the gene ends were 0 bases for V and 3 bases for J; bases not matched to a gene: 2. Germline assignment: CDR1 SGHRS and CDR2 YFSETQ. This CDR3 has 14 amino acids. In nucleotides, the CDR3 is TGCGCCAGCAGCTTGGTAACAGGGGACTATGGCTACACCTTC. Translating gives CASSLVTGDYGYTF.

This clonotype occurred many times. DNA for the CDR3: TGTGCCCCCGACGTATGGGTCTACGAGCAGTACTTC. Amino acid sequence: CAPDVWVYEQYF. The V call is TRBV12-3 or TRBV12-4, the J call TRBJ2-7, with D hard to call. The V end was cut by 11 bases, the J end by 3 bases, with 14 bases between. The CDR3 has 12 amino acids.

This clonotype has more than one count but fewer than ten. The chain carries TRBV14 and TRBJ1-6; the D gene is possibly TRBD1 (5 bases). Trimming took 4 bases from V and 8 from J, leaving 15 bases between them. Germline CDR1 SGHDN, CDR2 FVKESK. CDR3 length: 15 residues. The CDR3, as DNA: TGTGCCAGCAGCCTTAGGCCCCAGGGTGATTCACCCCTCCACTTT. Amino acid sequence: CASSLRPQGDSPLHF.

This clonotype came up many times. The chain couples TRBV25-1 to TRBJ2-7; 7 bases align to TRBD2. This CDR3 is 13 amino acids long. Germline loops: CDR1 MGHDK, CDR2 SYGVNS. The V segment lost 6 bases and the J segment 2 bases; nucleotides outside the gene matches: 4. The CDR3 is CASRGGSAYEQYF. CDR3 DNA: TGTGCCAGCAGGGGGGGGTCCGCCTACGAGCAGTACTTC.

The chain combines TRBV5-5 with TRBJ2-7; D is ambiguous. Trimming removed 4 bases at V and 3 bases at J, with 8 bases between. From germline, CDR1 is SGHKS and CDR2 YYEKEE (reference sequence). The CDR3 is 12 residues long. CDR3: CASSPGVYEQYF. Written as DNA, the CDR3 is TGTGCCAGCAGCCCCGGAGTCTACGAGCAGTACTTC.

This clonotype was counted many times. V gene TRBV4-1 combines with J gene TRBJ1-2; D is perhaps TRBD1 (5 bases). There are 14 residues in the CDR3. Germline V gene sequence: CDR1 MGHRA, CDR2 YSYEKL. Trimming shortened V by 0 bases and J by 4 bases, and 9 bases separated the two germline ends. The CDR3 protein is CASSQDTGTYGYTF. The DNA of the CDR3 is TGCGCCAGCAGCCAAGATACGGGGACCTATGGCTACACCTTC.

This clonotype has a handful of counts. CDR3 bases: TGCACCCTTGACGGGTCTTGGAAACGTTACGAGCAGTACTTC. It yields the protein CTLDGSWKRYEQYF. V gene TRBV29-1 combines with J gene TRBJ2-7; D is undetermined. CDR3 length: 14 residues. Germline loops: CDR1 SQVTM, CDR2 ANQGSEA.

This clonotype was counted ten times or more. The chain combines TRBV28 with TRBJ1-5; D is unclear. V lost 5 bases, J lost 0 bases, and 14 bases lay in between. The CDR3 has 16 residues. The germline CDR1 and CDR2 sequences are MDHEN and SYDVKM. CDR3 DNA: TGTGCCAGCAGTCCCATGGGGAGTTATAGCAATCAGCCCCAGCATTTT. It translates to CASSPMGSYSNQPQHF.

This clonotype was recorded many times. This chain uses TRBV5-1 with TRBJ2-3; 10 bases align to TRBD1. Looked up from germline, CDR1 is SGHRS and CDR2 is YFSETQ. With 4 bases clipped from V and 4 bases from J, the junction kept 6 bases outside the gene matches. The CDR3 spans 15 residues. In nucleotides, the CDR3 is TGCGCCAGCAGCCGTAGGACAGGGGGTTCAGATACGCAGTATTTT. Translated, it gives CASSRRTGGSDTQYF.

To note about this clonotype: This may be a read error: a much more frequent sequence differs by one nucleotide. The rearrangement uses TRBV3-1 and TRBJ2-3; D perhaps matches TRBD1 (5 bases). CDR1 and CDR2 from the germline V gene are LGHDT and YNNKEL (reference sequence). This CDR3 is built from 12 residues. The CDR3 DNA reads as TGTGCCTGCAGGGCAGGGCACGGTACGCAGTATTTT. Protein product: CACRAGHGTQYF.

This clonotype was detected a few times. The chain recombines TRBV7-3 with TRBJ2-3; D is unclear. V shed 3 bases and J shed 10 bases, with 8 bases lying between them. Germline V gene data show CDR1 as SGHTA and CDR2 as FQGTGA. There are 11 residues in the CDR3. CDR3 residues: CASSFFRAQYF. DNA for the CDR3: TGTGCCAGCAGCTTTTTTAGAGCGCAGTATTTT.

Ten or more counts support this clonotype. The J gene is TRBJ1-3, the V gene TRBV11-2, with D unresolved. Germline loops: CDR1 SGHAT, CDR2 FQNNGV. The CDR3 consists of 16 residues. V gave up 0 bases and J gave up 0 bases, with 9 bases separating them. The CDR3 coding sequence is TGTGCCAGCAGCTTAGATACGTTAAGCTCTGGAAACACCATATATTTT. It yields the protein CASSLDTLSSGNTIYF.

This clonotype was picked up many times. This rearrangement joins TRBV4-3 to TRBJ1-2, with TRBD1 as a possible D gene (6 bases). The germline CDR1 and CDR2 sequences are LGHNA and YSLEER. V was trimmed by 3 bases and J by 2 bases, leaving 10 bases between them. CDR3 length: 14 amino acids. The CDR3 DNA reads TGCGCCAGCAGCCAGGATACAGGGAACTATGGCTACACCTTC. Amino acids: CASSQDTGNYGYTF.

The sample holds a few counts of this clonotype. V and J are TRBV19 and TRBJ1-1; D is uncertain. This CDR3 has 13 residues. Per the germline V gene, CDR1 is LNHDA and CDR2 is SQIVND (reference sequence). V was clipped by 7 bases and J by 0 bases, with 9 bases between them. The CDR3 DNA is TGTGCCAGTATCCACCTTCTGAACACTGAAGCTTTCTTT. This encodes CASIHLLNTEAFF. The full variable domain, completed using reference TRBV19 and TRBJ1-1, is DGGITQSPKYLFRKEGQNVTLSCEQNLNHDAMYWYRQDPGQGLRLIYYSQIVNDFQKGDIAEGYSVSREKKESFPLTVTSAQKNPTAFYLCASIHLLNTEAFFGQGTRLTVV.

This clonotype has ten or more counts. This chain joins TRBV5-1 and TRBJ2-6; weak D call: TRBD1 (5 bases). Germline values: CDR1 SGHRS, CDR2 YFSETQ. The V end lost 7 bases, the J end lost 2 bases, and 13 bases lay between the germline ends. The CDR3 has 15 amino acids. The CDR3 nucleotides are TGCGCCAGCCAGGGCGGCACTGCTGGGGCCAACGTCCTGACTTTC. Its translation: CASQGGTAGANVLTF.

This clonotype was observed many times. The chain couples TRBV12-3 or TRBV12-4 to TRBJ2-7; 7 positions match TRBD1. Germline trimming cut 1 base from V and 5 bases from J; bases unmatched to any gene: 5. The CDR3 covers 14 residues. CDR3: CASSLEGAGDEQYF. CDR3 DNA sequence: TGTGCCAGCAGTTTAGAGGGGGCAGGGGACGAGCAGTACTTC.